Following are 6 T cell receptor beta chains from one sample sequenced in a study of technical replicates of blood from a few donors. The repertoire was sequenced with immunoSEQ multiplex PCR; TCRdb's copy has only in-frame clones and lacks some. Here the sample spans some 70,000 clones, under 98% being singletons. Sample: T cells isolated from PBMCs. The receptors originated from a human donor in good health.

The V and J genes are TRBV9 and TRBJ1-3; perhaps TRBD1 as D (6 bases). Germline V gene lookup returns CDR1 SGDLS and CDR2 YYNGEE. The V end was cut by 3 bases, the J end by 0 bases, with 10 bases between. CDR3 length: 15 residues. DNA of the CDR3: TGTGCCAGCAGCGAACAGGGCCGCTCTGGAAACACCATATATTTT. Translated, it gives CASSEQGRSGNTIYF.

The genes are TRBV5-1 and TRBJ2-2; D is unresolved. Germline loops: CDR1 SGHRS, CDR2 YFSETQ. CDR3 length: 13 residues. V lost 6 bases, J lost 1 base, and 7 bases lay in between. CDR3: CASKGGNTGELFF. The CDR3, as DNA: TGCGCCAGCAAAGGCGGGAACACCGGGGAGCTGTTTTTT.

The CDR3: CASSSARGTKANYGYTF. The CDR3 coding sequence is TGTGCCAGCAGTTCCGCAAGGGGGACAAAAGCTAACTATGGCTACACCTTC. The J gene is TRBJ1-2, the V gene TRBV2; TRBD1 is a possible D gene (6 bases). This CDR3 spans 17 amino acids. CDR1 and CDR2 from the germline V gene are SNHLY and FYNNEI. Trimming removed 5 bases from V and 0 bases from J, with 19 bases in between. Combining the CDR3 with reference TRBV2 and TRBJ1-2 gives the whole variable domain EPEVTQTPSHQVTQMGQEVILRCVPISNHLYFYWYRQILGQKVEFLVSFYNNEISEKSEIFDDQFSVERPDGSNFTLKIRSTKLEDSAMYFCASSSARGTKANYGYTFGSGTRLTVV.

The chain carries TRBV6-6 and TRBJ1-4; no clear D gene. Looked up from germline, CDR1 is MNHNY and CDR2 is SVGAGI (reference sequence). CDR3 length equals 15 residues. V lost 0 bases to trimming and J lost 5 bases, with 10 bases between them. CDR3 amino acids: CASSYSPNSNEKLFF. In DNA form, the CDR3 reads TGTGCCAGCAGTTACTCCCCTAACTCGAATGAAAAACTGTTTTTT.

V gene TRBV4-1 combines with J gene TRBJ1-1, with a tentative D call TRBD1 (5 bases). This CDR3 comprises 16 residues. V shed 2 bases and J shed 5 bases, with 18 bases lying between them. CDR1 and CDR2 (germline): MGHRA, YSYEKL. CDR3 nucleotide sequence: TGCGCCAGCAGCCAACTCGACGGGGGGAGTAGGACTGAAGCTTTCTTT. Translation gives CASSQLDGGSRTEAFF.

The genes are TRBV5-6 and TRBJ1-1; 7 bases map to TRBD1. The length of the CDR3 is 15 residues. The J segment lost 4 bases and the V segment lost 0 bases, leaving 6 bases of the junction unmatched. Germline V lookup: CDR1 SGHDT, CDR2 YYEEEE. DNA for the CDR3: TGTGCCAGCAGCTTGGTAGCACAGGGGATCACTGAAGCTTTCTTT. It encodes CASSLVAQGITEAFF.